This paragraph covers one TCR beta chain sequence. Its matching antigen is unknown. The CDR3 has 14 amino acids. V was shortened by 0 bases and J by 7 bases, with 16 bases between the two germline ends. Germline V gene sequence: CDR1 GTSNPN, CDR2 SVGIG (reference sequence). The data are from a study of cytomegalovirus exposure and HLA in healthy donors. Study context: Earlier, about 179 million T cells were analyzed, and fewer than 120 million unique TCR beta sequences were found among them.

Study-level results: The authors later found TCR association rates varying by HLA locus, with DRB1 most and HLA-C fewest. Among the CMV-associated chains, three were confirmed in vitro as specific for CMV antigens.

The PCR made use of 60 Vbeta and 13 Jbeta primers. Original analysis: There were tens of millions of unique TCR beta chains by a later count, and approximately 11 million of them were shared. Data came from immunoSEQ multiplex PCR; TCRdb stores just in-frame clones and leaves some out. The V and J calls and clone size are taken from that table; D and trimming were inferred from the DNA. The sample shows some 100,000 clones, over 60% of them seen only once. The chain uses TRBV30 and TRBJ2-7; TRBD2 might be the D (5 bases). The sequenced sample was PBMCs. The TCR sequence derives from a female donor in good health and CMV-seropositive. The CDR3 here is CAWSVSGYRGEQYF. CDR3 nucleotide sequence: TGTGCCTGGAGTGTAAGCGGCTACCGAGGAGAGCAGTACTTC.